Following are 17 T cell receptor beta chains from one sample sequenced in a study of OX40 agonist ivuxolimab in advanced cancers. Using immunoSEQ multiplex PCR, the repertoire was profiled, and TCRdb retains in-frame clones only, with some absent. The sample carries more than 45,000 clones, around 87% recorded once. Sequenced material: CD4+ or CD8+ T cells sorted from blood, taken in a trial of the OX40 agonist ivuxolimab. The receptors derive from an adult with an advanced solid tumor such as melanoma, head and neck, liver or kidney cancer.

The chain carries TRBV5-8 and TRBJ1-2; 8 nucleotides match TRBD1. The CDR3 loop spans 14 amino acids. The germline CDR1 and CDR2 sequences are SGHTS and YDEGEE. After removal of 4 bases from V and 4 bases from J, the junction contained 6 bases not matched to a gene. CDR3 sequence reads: CASSTGTGPYGYTF. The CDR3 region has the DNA TGTGCCAGCAGCACCGGGACAGGCCCCTATGGCTACACCTTC.

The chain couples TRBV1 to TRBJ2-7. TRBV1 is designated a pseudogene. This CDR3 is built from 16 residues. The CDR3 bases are TGCACCAGCAGCCAAGATGGTAGCTGGGACTCCTACGAGCAGTACTTC. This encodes CTSSQDGSWDSYEQYF.

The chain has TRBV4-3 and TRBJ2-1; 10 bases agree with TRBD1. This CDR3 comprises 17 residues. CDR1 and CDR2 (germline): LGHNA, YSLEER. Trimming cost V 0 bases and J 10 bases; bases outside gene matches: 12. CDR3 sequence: CASSQDRQGAFPLEQFF. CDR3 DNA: TGCGCCAGCAGCCAAGATCGACAGGGGGCTTTCCCCCTCGAGCAGTTCTTC.

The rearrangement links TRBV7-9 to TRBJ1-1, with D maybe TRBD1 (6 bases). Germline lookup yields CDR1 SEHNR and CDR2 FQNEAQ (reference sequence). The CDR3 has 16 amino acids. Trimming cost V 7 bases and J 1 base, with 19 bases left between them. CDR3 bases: TGTGCCAGCAATCGGCAGGGGAGTGGGAAGAACACTGAAGCTTTCTTT. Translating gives CASNRQGSGKNTEAFF.

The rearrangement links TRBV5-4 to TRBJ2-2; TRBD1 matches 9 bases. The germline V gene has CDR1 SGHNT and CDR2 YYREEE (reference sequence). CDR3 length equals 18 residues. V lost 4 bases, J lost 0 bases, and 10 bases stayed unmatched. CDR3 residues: CASSTGQGLYANTGELFF. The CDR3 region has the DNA TGTGCCAGCAGCACGGGACAGGGCTTGTACGCGAACACCGGGGAGCTGTTTTTT.

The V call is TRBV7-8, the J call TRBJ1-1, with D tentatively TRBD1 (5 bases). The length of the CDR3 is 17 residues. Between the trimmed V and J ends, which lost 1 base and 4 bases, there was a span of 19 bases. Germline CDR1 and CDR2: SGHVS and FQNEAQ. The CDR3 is CASSLGIGGKGRTEAFF. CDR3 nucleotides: TGTGCCAGCAGCTTAGGTATCGGGGGGAAGGGTCGCACTGAAGCTTTCTTT.

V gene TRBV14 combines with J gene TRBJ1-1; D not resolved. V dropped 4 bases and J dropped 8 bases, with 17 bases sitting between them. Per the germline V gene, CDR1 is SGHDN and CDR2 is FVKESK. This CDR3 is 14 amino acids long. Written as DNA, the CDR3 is TGTGCCAGCAGCCGCCTAGAAGATCAACCCGAAGCTTTCTTT. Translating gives CASSRLEDQPEAFF. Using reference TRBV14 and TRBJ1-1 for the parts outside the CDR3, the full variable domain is EAGVTQFPSHSVIEKGQTVTLRCDPISGHDNLYWYRRVMGKEIKFLLHFVKESKQDESGMPNNRFLAERTGGTYSTLKVQPAELEDSGVYFCASSRLEDQPEAFFGQGTRLTVV.

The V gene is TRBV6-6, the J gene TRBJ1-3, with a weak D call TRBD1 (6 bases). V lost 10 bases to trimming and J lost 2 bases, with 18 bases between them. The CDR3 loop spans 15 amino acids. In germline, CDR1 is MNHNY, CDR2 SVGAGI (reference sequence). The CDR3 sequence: CAIATQGSPGNTIYF. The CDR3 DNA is TGTGCCATCGCCACACAGGGATCCCCTGGAAACACCATATATTTT.

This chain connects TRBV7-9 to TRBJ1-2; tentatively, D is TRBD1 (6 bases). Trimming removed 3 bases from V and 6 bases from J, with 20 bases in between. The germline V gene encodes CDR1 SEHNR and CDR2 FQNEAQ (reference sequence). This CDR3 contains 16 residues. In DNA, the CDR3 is TGTGCCAGCAGCTTCGAGGGGGGCCGCCGAACGAATGGCTACACCTTC. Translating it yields CASSFEGGRRTNGYTF.

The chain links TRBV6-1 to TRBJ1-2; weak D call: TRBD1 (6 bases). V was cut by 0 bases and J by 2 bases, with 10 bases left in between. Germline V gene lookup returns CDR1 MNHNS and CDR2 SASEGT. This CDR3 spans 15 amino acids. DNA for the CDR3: TGTGCCAGCAGTGAAGCCTGGACAGAGAACTATGGCTACACCTTC. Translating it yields CASSEAWTENYGYTF.

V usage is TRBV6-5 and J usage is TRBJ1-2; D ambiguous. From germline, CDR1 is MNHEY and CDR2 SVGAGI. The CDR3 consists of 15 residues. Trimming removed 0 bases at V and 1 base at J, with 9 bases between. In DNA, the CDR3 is TGTGCCAGCAGTTACTCGGCCCAGGTTAACTATGGCTACACCTTC. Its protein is CASSYSAQVNYGYTF.

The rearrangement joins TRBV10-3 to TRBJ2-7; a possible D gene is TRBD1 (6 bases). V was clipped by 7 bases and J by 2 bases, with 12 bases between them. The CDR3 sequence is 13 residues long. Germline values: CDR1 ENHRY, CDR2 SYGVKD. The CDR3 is CAIITDRTYEQYF. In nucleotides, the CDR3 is TGTGCCATCATCACCGACAGGACCTACGAGCAGTACTTC.

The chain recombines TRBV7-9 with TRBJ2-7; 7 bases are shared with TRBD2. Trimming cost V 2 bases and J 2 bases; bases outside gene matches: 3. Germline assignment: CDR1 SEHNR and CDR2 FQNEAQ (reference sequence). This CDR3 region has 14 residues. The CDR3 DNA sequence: TGTGCCAGCAGCTTACGCGGGAGCGCCTACGAGCAGTACTTC. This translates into CASSLRGSAYEQYF.

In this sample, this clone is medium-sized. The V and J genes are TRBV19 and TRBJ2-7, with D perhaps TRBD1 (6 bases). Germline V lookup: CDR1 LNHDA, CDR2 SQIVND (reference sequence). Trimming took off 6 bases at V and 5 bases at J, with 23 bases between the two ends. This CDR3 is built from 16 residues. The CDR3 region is CASRLTLGARLHEQYF. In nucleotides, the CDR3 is TGTGCCAGTAGGCTAACTTTGGGGGCGAGATTACACGAGCAGTACTTC.

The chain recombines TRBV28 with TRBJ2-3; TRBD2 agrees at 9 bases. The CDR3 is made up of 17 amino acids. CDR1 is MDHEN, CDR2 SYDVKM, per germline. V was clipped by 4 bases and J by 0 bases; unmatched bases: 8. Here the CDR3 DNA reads TGTGCCAGCAGTTACGCGGGAGGGTCCACTAGCACAGATACGCAGTATTTT. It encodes CASSYAGGSTSTDTQYF.

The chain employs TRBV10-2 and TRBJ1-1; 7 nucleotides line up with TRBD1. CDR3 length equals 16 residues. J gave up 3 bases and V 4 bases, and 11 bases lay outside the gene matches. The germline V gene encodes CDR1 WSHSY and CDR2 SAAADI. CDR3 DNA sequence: TGCGCCAGCAGTGGAGACAGGGTCAAGGGGGACACTGAAGCTTTCTTT. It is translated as CASSGDRVKGDTEAFF.

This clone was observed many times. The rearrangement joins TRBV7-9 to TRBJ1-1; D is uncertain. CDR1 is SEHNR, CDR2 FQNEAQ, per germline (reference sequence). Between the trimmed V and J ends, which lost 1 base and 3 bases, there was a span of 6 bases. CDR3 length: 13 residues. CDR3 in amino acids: CASSLVWDTEAFF. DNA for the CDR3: TGTGCCAGCAGCTTAGTATGGGACACTGAAGCTTTCTTT.